These 12 T cell receptor beta chains were sequenced from one sample in a study of blood T cell repertoires in COVID-19. Libraries were prepared by immunoSEQ multiplex PCR; TCRdb keeps only in-frame clonotypes and omits some of them. The table shows some 67,000 clones, with less than 95% occurring only once. Sequenced input: peripheral blood. These receptors all come from a woman aged 18-30 years with acute or convalescent COVID-19.

The chain combines TRBV2 with TRBJ2-7; 7 nucleotides match TRBD2. Losses at the gene ends were 10 bases for V and 4 bases for J; bases not matched to a gene: 7. This CDR3 has 12 amino acids. Germline loops: CDR1 SNHLY, CDR2 FYNNEI. CDR3 amino acids: CATGRILYEQYF. The CDR3 nucleotides are TGTGCCACCGGGAGGATTCTATACGAGCAGTACTTC. Filled out from reference TRBV2 and TRBJ2-7, the complete variable domain reads EPEVTQTPSHQVTQMGQEVILRCVPISNHLYFYWYRQILGQKVEFLVSFYNNEISEKSEIFDDQFSVERPDGSNFTLKIRSTKLEDSAMYFCATGRILYEQYFGPGTRLTVT.

The J gene is TRBJ2-6, the V gene TRBV4-1; TRBD2 matches 10 bases. V was pared by 5 bases and J by 4 bases, with 14 bases of the junction left unmatched. CDR1 is MGHRA, CDR2 YSYEKL, per germline. CDR3 length equals 19 residues. This CDR3 is CASSIPGSGGVSGANVLTF. DNA of the CDR3: TGCGCCAGCAGCATCCCGGGGAGCGGGGGGGTTTCCGGGGCCAACGTCCTGACTTTC.

V is TRBV6-5 and J is TRBJ2-3; D is unclear. CDR1 MNHEY and CDR2 SVGAGI come from the germline V gene. The CDR3 is made up of 13 amino acids. Trimming shortened V by 5 bases and J by 0 bases, and 6 bases separated the two germline ends. This chain's CDR3 is CASSKTSTDTQYF. CDR3 in DNA: TGTGCCAGCAGTAAAACAAGCACAGATACGCAGTATTTT.

This chain uses TRBV4-3 with TRBJ2-2; D is unresolved. Germline V gene sequence: CDR1 LGHNA, CDR2 YSLEER. Trimming took 3 bases from V and 1 from J, leaving 6 bases between them. The CDR3 loop spans 14 amino acids. CDR3 nucleotide sequence: TGCGCCAGCAGCCAGGGCAAGAACACCGGGGAGCTGTTTTTT. This codes for CASSQGKNTGELFF.

V is TRBV7-2 and J is TRBJ1-2; tentative D call: TRBD1 (5 bases). With 4 bases removed from V and 4 bases from J, the gap between germline ends came to 10 bases. From germline, CDR1 is SGHTA and CDR2 FQGNSA. The CDR3 totals 13 residues. CDR3 sequence: CASSSSTAYGYTF. Written as DNA, the CDR3 is TGTGCCAGCAGCTCCTCGACAGCCTATGGCTACACCTTC.

The chain combines TRBV11-3 with TRBJ1-4; D is uncertain. CDR1 and CDR2 from the germline V gene are SGHNT and YENEEA. Trimming pared 1 base from V and 8 bases from J, leaving 20 bases between. The length of the CDR3 is 17 residues. CDR3 sequence: CASSLVPPRPAEEKLFF. The CDR3 DNA sequence: TGTGCCAGCAGCTTAGTCCCCCCTCGCCCCGCCGAGGAAAAACTGTTTTTT. Full variable domain (rest looked up from reference TRBV11-3 and TRBJ1-4): EAGVVQSPRYKIIEKKQPVAFWCNPISGHNTLYWYLQNLGQGPELLIRYENEEAVDDSQLPKDRFSAERLKGVDSTLKIQPAELGDSAVYLCASSLVPPRPAEEKLFFGSGTQLSVL.

The chain recombines TRBV1 with TRBJ1-5; the table's TRBD1 call for D was not verified on the DNA. TRBV1 is tagged as a pseudogene. This CDR3 has 16 amino acids. The CDR3 bases are TGCACCAGCAGCCAATGGACAGGGGTTGGGAATCAGCCCCAGCATTTT. This codes for CTSSQWTGVGNQPQHF.

J is TRBJ1-6 and V is TRBV27, with 9 bases lining up with TRBD1. The CDR3 covers 14 residues. J was trimmed by 10 bases and V by 6 bases; bases with no gene match: 7. Germline CDR1 is MNHEY and CDR2 is SMNVEV (reference sequence). This chain's CDR3 is CASSKDRGGSPLHF. As DNA, the CDR3 is TGTGCCAGCAGCAAGGACAGGGGAGGGTCACCCCTCCACTTT.

The rearrangement joins TRBV15 to TRBJ2-2; the D gene is possibly TRBD2 (5 bases). CDR1 and CDR2 from the germline V gene are LNHNV and YYDKDF (reference sequence). The CDR3 extends over 16 amino acids. Between the trimmed V and J ends, which lost 0 bases and 3 bases, there was a span of 11 bases. The CDR3 protein is CATSRDPSRHTGELFF. CDR3 DNA sequence: TGTGCCACCAGCAGAGACCCTAGCAGGCACACCGGGGAGCTGTTTTTT.

This chain uses TRBV9 with TRBJ2-1; TRBD2 aligns across 8 bases. CDR3 length: 20 amino acids. The junction had 14 bases not matched to a gene; V was cut back by 0 bases and J by 0 bases. Germline V CDR1 and CDR2: SGDLS, YYNGEE. The CDR3 region has the DNA TGTGCCAGCAGCGTAGGTCTAGCGGGCAGGACGGGGAGCTCCTACAATGAGCAGTTCTTC. It codes for CASSVGLAGRTGSSYNEQFF.

The chain joins TRBV10-3 to TRBJ2-3, with TRBD2 matching 9 bases. This CDR3 is 16 amino acids long. Germline CDR1 is ENHRY and CDR2 is SYGVKD. V dropped 2 bases and J dropped 1; count of bases not matched to a gene: 4. The CDR3 sequence is CAISEDGGGGTDTQYF. The CDR3 nucleotides are TGTGCCATCAGTGAGGATGGCGGGGGGGGCACAGATACGCAGTATTTT.

A word on this clone: An end of the junction differs from the germline gene, which may be a read error. The chain uses TRBV24-1 and TRBJ1-4; D call uncertain. Germline-derived CDR1 and CDR2 are KGHDR and SFDVKD. The CDR3 totals 13 residues. Here the CDR3 DNA reads TGTGCCACCAGTGATCCCCAAAATGAGAAACTGTTTTTT. It is translated as CATSDPQNEKLFF.